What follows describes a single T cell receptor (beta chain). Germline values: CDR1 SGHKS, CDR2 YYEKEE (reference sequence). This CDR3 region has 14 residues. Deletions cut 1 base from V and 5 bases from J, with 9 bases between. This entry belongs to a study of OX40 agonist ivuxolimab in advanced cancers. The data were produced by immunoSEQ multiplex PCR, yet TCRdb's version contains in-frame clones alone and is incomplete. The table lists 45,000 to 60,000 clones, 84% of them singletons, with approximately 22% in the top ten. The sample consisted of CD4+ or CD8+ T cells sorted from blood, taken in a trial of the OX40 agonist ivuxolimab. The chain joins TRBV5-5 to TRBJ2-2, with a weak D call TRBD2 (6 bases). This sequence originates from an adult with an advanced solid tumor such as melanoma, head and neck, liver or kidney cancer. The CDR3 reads CASSLYAGTGELFF. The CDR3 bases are TGTGCCAGCAGCTTGTACGCGGGGACCGGGGAGCTGTTTTTT.